This TCR beta chain is drawn from a study of cytomegalovirus exposure and HLA in healthy donors. Details on this clone: What it recognizes is unknown.

The CDR3 spans 14 residues. Trimming at V came to 5 bases and at J to 1 base, leaving 4 bases not matched to a gene. The germline gives CDR1 LNHDA, CDR2 SQIVND (reference sequence). Vbeta (60) and Jbeta (13) primers were used in the PCR. Only in-frame clones appear in the TCRdb table, and some are missing; sequencing was by immunoSEQ multiplex PCR. Counted here are some 160,000 clones, less than 85% occurring once; the ten biggest clones make up 4.5% to 6%. Study-level results: Exclusion applied to some V segments, including TRBV6-2 and TRBV6-3, as they were indistinguishable. Donor immune exposure was known only as CMV serostatus.

The V and J genes are TRBV19 and TRBJ2-7; 8 bases are a match to TRBD1. This sequence was found in a man aged 35-49 years in good health and CMV-seronegative. The sequenced material came from PBMCs. CDR3 bases: TGTGCCAGTAGTGGGACAGGAGCTTCCTACGAGCAGTACTTC. This sequence encodes CASSGTGASYEQYF.